Here is one T cell receptor beta chain with its context. Its antigen remains unidentified. In the CD4+ fraction, cells were divided into CD45RA+ naive and CD45RA-negative memory subsets. The CDR3 runs 19 residues. V was cut by 2 bases and J by 2 bases, with 19 bases left in between. CDR1 and CDR2 from the germline V gene are KGHSH and LQKENI. The sample is drawn from a study of shared clonotypes between healthy human individuals. Study-level findings and limits: Sharing across four donors was highest in naive CD4 (around 5%) and lowest in memory CD8 (approximately 0.4%).

Clones were sequenced by immunoSEQ multiplex PCR, and TCRdb holds only the in-frame ones, with some missing. The sample shows 2 million to 2.5 million clones, approximately 95% of them seen only once. J is TRBJ2-6 and V is TRBV18; D possibly corresponds to TRBD1 (6 bases). This TCR came from a man between 18 and 35 years old in good health. Some clones in this sample may be carry-over from other donors' samples. Sequencing was done on a sample of naive CD4+ T cells from PBMCs. Specified subset: CD45RA+ positively selected. CDR3 bases: TGTGCCAGCTCACCAGGCAGGGGAGCTTATGTGCCTGGGGCCAACGTCCTGACTTTC. Its translation: CASSPGRGAYVPGANVLTF. The full variable domain, rest sourced from reference TRBV18 and TRBJ2-6, is NAGVMQNPRHLVRRRGQEARLRCSPMKGHSHVYWYRQLPEEGLKFMVYLQKENIIDESGMPKERFSAEFPKEGPSILRIQQVVRGDSAAYFCASSPGRGAYVPGANVLTFGAGSRLTVL.